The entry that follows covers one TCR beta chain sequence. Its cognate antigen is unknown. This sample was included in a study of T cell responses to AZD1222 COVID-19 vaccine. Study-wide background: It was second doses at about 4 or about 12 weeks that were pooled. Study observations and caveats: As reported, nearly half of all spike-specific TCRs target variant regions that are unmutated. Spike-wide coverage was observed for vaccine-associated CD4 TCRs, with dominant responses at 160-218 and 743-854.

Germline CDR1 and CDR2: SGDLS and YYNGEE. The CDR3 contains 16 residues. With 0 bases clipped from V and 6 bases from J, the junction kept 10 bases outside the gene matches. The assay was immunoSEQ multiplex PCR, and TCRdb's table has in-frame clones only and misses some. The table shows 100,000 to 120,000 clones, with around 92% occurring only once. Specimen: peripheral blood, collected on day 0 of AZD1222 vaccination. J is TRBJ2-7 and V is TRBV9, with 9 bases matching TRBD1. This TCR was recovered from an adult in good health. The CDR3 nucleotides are TGTGCCAGCAGCGTAGGTCAGGGAGGGACAGGGTCCGAGCAGTACTTC. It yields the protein CASSVGQGGTGSEQYF.